The 27 T cell receptor beta chains below all came from one sample that was sequenced in a study of cytomegalovirus exposure and HLA in healthy donors (dated 2017 in TCRdb). The method behind the library was the immunoSEQ multiplex PCR assay. For the multiplex PCR, a mixture combining 60 forward primers for TCR Vbeta segments and 13 reverse primers for TCR Jbeta segments was used. The table was pulled from immuneACCESS by TCRdb, which kept in-frame rearrangements only. Such tables lose some clones; where checked, under half of the loss comes from unresolved V genes, and the rest has no known cause. This sample is represented by under 150,000 clones; around 70% of them were singletons. The ten largest clones capture 2% to 2.5% of the sample. The sequencing input was PBMCs. These receptors were taken from a man between 40 and 49 years old in good health and CMV-seronegative.

The V gene is TRBV9, the J gene TRBJ2-7, with 8 bases that match TRBD2. Looked up from germline, CDR1 is SGDLS and CDR2 is YYNGEE. The CDR3 length is 14 residues. Trimming took 0 bases from V and 3 from J; bases not matched to a gene: 2. CDR3 in DNA: TGTGCCAGCAGCGTAGCGGGGGGGGGCTACGAGCAGTACTTC. Translating it yields CASSVAGGGYEQYF. Together with reference TRBV9 and TRBJ2-7, the CDR3 gives the full variable domain: DSGVTQTPKHLITATGQRVTLRCSPRSGDLSVYWYQQSLDQGLQFLIQYYNGEERAKGNILERFSAQQFPDLHSELNLSSLELGDSALYFCASSVAGGGYEQYFGPGTRLTVT.

With regard to this clone: At one end the junction does not follow the germline gene, possibly because of a read error. V and J are TRBV6-1 and TRBJ1-5; weak D call: TRBD1 (6 bases). From germline, CDR1 is MNHNS and CDR2 SASEGT. The CDR3 is made up of 14 amino acids. The CDR3 reads CASSEDREDQPQNF. CDR3 nucleotides: TGTGCCAGCAGTGAGGACAGAGAAGATCAGCCCCAGAATTTT.

The rearrangement joins TRBV7-9 to TRBJ1-2; 12 bases align to TRBD1. The CDR3 has 17 amino acids. Germline V CDR1 and CDR2: SEHNR, FQNEAQ (reference sequence). V gave up 4 bases and J gave up 3 bases; unmatched junction bases: 9. CDR3 in amino acids: CASSWGQGAYLDYGYTF. In nucleotides, the CDR3 is TGTGCCAGCAGCTGGGGACAGGGGGCTTATTTGGACTATGGCTACACCTTC.

The chain couples TRBV4-3 to TRBJ1-2; D gene ambiguous. V was cut by 0 bases and J by 5 bases, with 13 bases left in between. CDR3 length: 15 amino acids. Germline V CDR1 and CDR2: LGHNA, YSLEER. Written as DNA, the CDR3 is TGCGCCAGCAGCCAAGATCTCGCACAAACATATGGCTACACCTTC. This gives the protein CASSQDLAQTYGYTF.

V is TRBV7-9 and J is TRBJ1-2, with 8 bases lining up with TRBD1. CDR1 and CDR2 (germline): SEHNR, FQNEAQ (reference sequence). The CDR3 totals 16 residues. V gave up 1 base and J gave up 4 bases; unmatched junction bases: 8. CDR3 in DNA: TGTGCCAGCAGCTTAGTTTTCCACAGGGGGGCCTATGGCTACACCTTC. As protein: CASSLVFHRGAYGYTF.

The chain couples TRBV5-1 to TRBJ2-1; 11 nucleotides agree with TRBD2. The V segment lost 4 bases and the J segment 8 bases; nucleotides outside the gene matches: 8. Germline CDR1 SGHRS, CDR2 YFSETQ. This CDR3 has 15 residues. CDR3 sequence reads: CASSRSLAGADEQFF. The CDR3 nucleotides are TGCGCCAGCAGCCGATCACTAGCGGGAGCGGATGAGCAGTTCTTC.

This chain uses TRBV7-2 with TRBJ2-5, with a tentative D call TRBD1 (6 bases). Trimming stripped 2 bases from V and 8 bases from J, with 18 bases between. CDR1 and CDR2 (germline): SGHTA, FQGNSA. The CDR3 runs to 15 residues. CDR3 bases: TGTGCCAGCAGCTTATATGAAGGGCAGGGGTTAACCCAGTACTTC. Its protein is CASSLYEGQGLTQYF.

J is TRBJ1-2 and V is TRBV15, with D perhaps matching TRBD1 (6 bases). Per germline, CDR1 LNHNV and CDR2 YYDKDF (reference sequence). The length of the CDR3 is 15 residues. Deletions cut 0 bases from V and 4 bases from J, with 12 bases between. CDR3 in DNA: TGTGCCACCAGCAGAGATTACTCAGGGGCCTATGGCTACACCTTC. Protein: CATSRDYSGAYGYTF. Together with reference TRBV15 and TRBJ1-2, the CDR3 gives the full variable domain: DAMVIQNPRYQVTQFGKPVTLSCSQTLNHNVMYWYQQKSSQAPKLLFHYYDKDFNNEADTPDNFQSRRPNTSFCFLDIRSPGLGDTAMYLCATSRDYSGAYGYTFGSGTRLTVV.

This clone occurred a few times. This chain connects TRBV25-1 to TRBJ2-1, with no clear D. This CDR3 contains 14 residues. Trimming took 3 bases from V and 9 from J, leaving 15 bases between them. CDR1 is MGHDK and CDR2 is SYGVNS in the germline V gene. DNA of the CDR3: TGTGCCAGCAGTGACGCTGGGCCCCTGGGTGAGCAGTTCTTC. Protein sequence: CASSDAGPLGEQFF.

This clone has only one observation. The chain employs TRBV2 and TRBJ2-7, with a tentative D call TRBD2 (6 bases). Germline V gene sequence: CDR1 SNHLY, CDR2 FYNNEI. Trimming removed 10 bases at V and 3 bases at J, with 16 bases between. CDR3 length: 13 amino acids. CDR3 protein: CAIHTGGNYEQYF. CDR3 coding DNA: TGTGCCATCCACACAGGAGGGAACTACGAGCAGTACTTC.

The chain has TRBV15 and TRBJ2-7, with 9 nucleotides matching TRBD2. This CDR3 comprises 16 residues. Germline lookup yields CDR1 LNHNV and CDR2 YYDKDF (reference sequence). The trim removed 2 bases at V and 5 bases at J, leaving 10 bases unmatched. The CDR3 coding sequence is TGTGCCACCAGCAGACCTACCCTTGGGACTAGCAACGAGCAGTACTTC. Translating gives CATSRPTLGTSNEQYF.

The J gene is TRBJ2-4, the V gene TRBV14; TRBD1 agrees at 9 bases. V trimming: 5 bases; J trimming: 15 bases; junction bases outside the gene matches: 11. This CDR3 spans 13 amino acids. CDR1 and CDR2 from the germline V gene are SGHDN and FVKESK. Written as DNA, the CDR3 is TGTGCCAGCAGCTTCCAGGACAGGGGCGTGCGGTACTTC. As protein: CASSFQDRGVRYF.

The CDR3 loop is CSVEGAPGDPVYGYTF. The CDR3, as DNA: TGCAGCGTTGAAGGAGCCCCGGGGGACCCAGTCTATGGCTACACCTTC. The chain is built from TRBV29-1 and TRBJ1-2, with D tentatively TRBD1 (5 bases). Trimming removed 1 base from V and 4 bases from J, with 19 bases in between. Germline V gene sequence: CDR1 SQVTM, CDR2 ANQGSEA. This CDR3 is built from 16 residues.

The chain recombines TRBV11-2 with TRBJ1-4; 7 bases line up with TRBD1. Germline CDR1 is SGHAT and CDR2 is FQNNGV. J lost 7 bases, V lost 6 bases, and 14 bases had no gene match. The CDR3 totals 16 residues. CDR3 in amino acids: CASSGLRQGFGEKLFF. The CDR3 DNA reads TGTGCCAGCAGTGGGCTGAGACAGGGTTTCGGTGAAAAACTGTTTTTT.

The chain has TRBV14 and TRBJ1-2; TRBD1 might be the D (5 bases). This CDR3 is built from 14 residues. V was clipped by 1 base and J by 7 bases, with 13 bases between them. Germline assignment: CDR1 SGHDN and CDR2 FVKESK. DNA for the CDR3: TGTGCCAGCAGCCAAGGCAGGGCTCCGGGTGGCTACACCTTC. Amino acid sequence: CASSQGRAPGGYTF.

The V and J genes are TRBV5-1 and TRBJ2-7; D perhaps matches TRBD2 (5 bases). Between the trimmed V and J ends, which lost 2 bases and 4 bases, there was a span of 10 bases. Germline V gene lookup returns CDR1 SGHRS and CDR2 YFSETQ. There are 13 residues in the CDR3. CDR3: CASSFTGKYEQYF. The CDR3 DNA is TGCGCCAGCAGCTTTACCGGGAAATACGAGCAGTACTTC.

The CDR3 DNA sequence: TGCGCCAGCAGCTTTACAGGGGGTGGCAATCAGCCCCAGCATTTT. Amino acid sequence: CASSFTGGGNQPQHF. The chain combines TRBV5-1 with TRBJ1-5; 8 bases match TRBD1. CDR3 length: 15 residues. Germline V gene lookup returns CDR1 SGHRS and CDR2 YFSETQ. J gave up 2 bases and V 2 bases, and 3 bases lay outside the gene matches.

The V and J genes are TRBV15 and TRBJ2-5; TRBD2 aligns across 10 bases. V lost 2 bases to trimming and J lost 5 bases; unmatched junction nucleotides: 5. The germline V gene encodes CDR1 LNHNV and CDR2 YYDKDF (reference sequence). CDR3 length equals 15 residues. CDR3 in amino acids: CATSRKAGGKETQYF. CDR3 nucleotides: TGTGCCACCAGCAGAAAAGCGGGAGGGAAGGAGACCCAGTACTTC.

The V gene is TRBV18, the J gene TRBJ1-4, with a weak D call TRBD1 (6 bases). The CDR3 has 15 amino acids. CDR1 is KGHSH and CDR2 is LQKENI in the germline V gene. The V gene lost 9 bases and the J gene lost 1 base, with 15 bases spanning the gap. As DNA, the CDR3 is TGTGCCAGTTCGACAGGAGGTGTAACTAATGAAAAACTGTTTTTT. Residues: CASSTGGVTNEKLFF.

The chain employs TRBV30 and TRBJ2-7; D may be TRBD1 (6 bases). Germline lookup yields CDR1 GTSNPN and CDR2 SVGIG (reference sequence). V lost 3 bases and J lost 4, with 16 bases in between. CDR3 length equals 14 residues. CDR3 sequence reads: CAWREDSKEYEQYF. Here the CDR3 DNA reads TGTGCCTGGAGGGAGGACAGTAAAGAGTACGAGCAGTACTTC.

V and J are TRBV7-9 and TRBJ1-1, with a tentative D call TRBD1 (6 bases). This CDR3 is built from 13 residues. Trimming shortened V by 7 bases and J by 0 bases, and 9 bases separated the two germline ends. CDR1 and CDR2 from the germline V gene are SEHNR and FQNEAQ (reference sequence). The CDR3: CASNGGLNTEAFF. CDR3 in DNA: TGTGCCAGCAATGGGGGCCTGAACACTGAAGCTTTCTTT.

This clone was counted between two and nine times. V and J are TRBV13 and TRBJ2-3, with 8 positions matching TRBD1. The V and J ends lost 5 bases and 6 bases, in that order; junction bases with no gene match: 13. Germline V gene sequence: CDR1 PRHDT, CDR2 FYEKMQ (reference sequence). The CDR3 extends over 16 amino acids. This CDR3 is CASSDQRQGPGDTQYF. DNA for the CDR3: TGTGCCAGCAGCGATCAAAGACAGGGGCCAGGGGATACGCAGTATTTT.

V gene TRBV14 combines with J gene TRBJ2-7; weak D call: TRBD2 (7 bases). The V and J ends lost 0 bases and 0 bases respectively, with 18 bases between them. The CDR3 has 18 amino acids. Germline V CDR1 and CDR2: SGHDN, FVKESK. The CDR3 DNA is TGTGCCAGCAGCCAAGACCCCCGTGGACTAGGGGGCTCCTACGAGCAGTACTTC. Amino acid sequence: CASSQDPRGLGGSYEQYF.

The rearrangement links TRBV6-6 to TRBJ2-7, with 8 bases lining up with TRBD1. The CDR3 runs 15 residues. V lost 2 bases to trimming and J lost 6 bases; unmatched junction nucleotides: 9. The germline V gene encodes CDR1 MNHNY and CDR2 SVGAGI (reference sequence). The CDR3 here is CASSYAGTGDGEQYF. The DNA for the CDR3 is TGTGCCAGCAGTTACGCCGGGACAGGCGATGGCGAGCAGTACTTC.

This chain uses TRBV19 with TRBJ2-1, with 8 nucleotides matching TRBD2. V shed 4 bases, J shed 7 bases, and the junction held 9 bases outside the gene matches. Germline CDR1 and CDR2: LNHDA and SQIVND (reference sequence). The CDR3 covers 15 residues. CDR3 sequence (DNA): TGTGCCAGTAGTACGCGAGCGGGAGTGAGGAATGAGCAGTTCTTC. Translation gives CASSTRAGVRNEQFF.

The chain links TRBV7-9 to TRBJ1-1; TRBD1 aligns across 7 bases. CDR3 length equals 14 residues. Germline values: CDR1 SEHNR, CDR2 FQNEAQ (reference sequence). Losses at the gene ends were 7 bases for V and 0 bases for J; bases not matched to a gene: 5. The CDR3 sequence: CASTLQGLNTEAFF. CDR3 nucleotide sequence: TGTGCCAGCACCCTACAGGGGTTGAACACTGAAGCTTTCTTT. The full variable domain, its missing parts supplied by reference TRBV7-9 and TRBJ1-1, is DTGVSQNPRHKITKRGQNVTFRCDPISEHNRLYWYRQTLGQGPEFLTYFQNEAQLEKSRLLSDRFSAERPKGSFSTLEIQRTEQGDSAMYLCASTLQGLNTEAFFGQGTRLTVV.

This rearrangement joins TRBV7-8 to TRBJ1-1; 7 bases fit TRBD1. The CDR3 is 13 residues long. Germline V gene data show CDR1 as SGHVS and CDR2 as FQNEAQ. J gave up 11 bases and V 3 bases, and 9 bases lay outside the gene matches. CDR3 amino acids: CASSFGTDLKAFF. Here the CDR3 DNA reads TGTGCCAGCAGCTTCGGGACAGACCTGAAGGCTTTCTTT. Full variable domain (outside the CDR3, taken from reference TRBV7-8 and TRBJ1-1): GAGVSQSPRYKVAKRGQDVALRCDPISGHVSLFWYQQALGQGPEFLTYFQNEAQLDKSGLPSDRFFAERPEGSVSTLKIQRTQQEDSAVYLCASSFGTDLKAFFGQGTRLTVV.